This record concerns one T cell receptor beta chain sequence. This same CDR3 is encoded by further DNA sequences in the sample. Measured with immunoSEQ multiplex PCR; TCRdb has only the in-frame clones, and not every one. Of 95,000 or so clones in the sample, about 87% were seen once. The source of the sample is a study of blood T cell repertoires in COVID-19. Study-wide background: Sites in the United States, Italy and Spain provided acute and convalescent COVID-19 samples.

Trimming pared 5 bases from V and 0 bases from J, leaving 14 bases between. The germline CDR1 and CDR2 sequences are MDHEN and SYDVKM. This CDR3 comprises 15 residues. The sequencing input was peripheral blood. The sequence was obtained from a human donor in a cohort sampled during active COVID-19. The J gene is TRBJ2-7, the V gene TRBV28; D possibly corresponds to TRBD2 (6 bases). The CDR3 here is CASSPPGLISYEQYF. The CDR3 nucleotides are TGTGCCAGCAGTCCCCCGGGACTGATCTCCTACGAGCAGTACTTC.